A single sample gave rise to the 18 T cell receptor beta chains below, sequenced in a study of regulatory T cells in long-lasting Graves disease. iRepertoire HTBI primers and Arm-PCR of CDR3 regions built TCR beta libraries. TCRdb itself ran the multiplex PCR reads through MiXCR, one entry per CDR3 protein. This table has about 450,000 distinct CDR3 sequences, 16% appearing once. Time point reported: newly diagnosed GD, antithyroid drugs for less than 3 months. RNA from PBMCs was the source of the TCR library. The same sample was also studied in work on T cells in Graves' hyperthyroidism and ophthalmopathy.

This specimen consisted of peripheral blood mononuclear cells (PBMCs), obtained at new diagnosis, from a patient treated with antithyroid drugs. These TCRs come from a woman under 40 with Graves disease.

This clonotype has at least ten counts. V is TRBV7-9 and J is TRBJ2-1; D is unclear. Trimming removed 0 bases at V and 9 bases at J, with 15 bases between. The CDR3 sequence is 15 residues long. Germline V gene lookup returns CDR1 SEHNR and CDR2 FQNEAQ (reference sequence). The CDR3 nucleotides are TGTGCCAGCAGCTTAGCTCCCCTTTCCGTAGGTGAGCAGTTCTTC. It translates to CASSLAPLSVGEQFF.

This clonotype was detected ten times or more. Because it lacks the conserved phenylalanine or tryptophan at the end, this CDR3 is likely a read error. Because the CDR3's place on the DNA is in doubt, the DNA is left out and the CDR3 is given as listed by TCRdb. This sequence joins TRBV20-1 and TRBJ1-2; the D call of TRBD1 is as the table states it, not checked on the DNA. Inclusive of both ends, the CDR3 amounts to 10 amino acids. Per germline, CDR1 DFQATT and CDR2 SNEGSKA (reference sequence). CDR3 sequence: CSARGSDLLA.

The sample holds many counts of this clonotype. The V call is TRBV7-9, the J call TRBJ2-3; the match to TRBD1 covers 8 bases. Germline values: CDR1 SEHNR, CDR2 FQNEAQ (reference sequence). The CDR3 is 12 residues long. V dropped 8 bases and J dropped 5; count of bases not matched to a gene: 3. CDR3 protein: CASQGAVDTQYF. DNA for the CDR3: TGTGCCAGCCAGGGGGCGGTAGATACGCAGTATTTT.

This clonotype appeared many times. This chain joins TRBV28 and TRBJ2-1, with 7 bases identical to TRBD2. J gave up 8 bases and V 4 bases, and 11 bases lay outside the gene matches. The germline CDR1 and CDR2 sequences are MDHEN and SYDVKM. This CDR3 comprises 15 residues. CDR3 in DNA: TGTGCCAGCAGTTACCGGACTAGTCAGGGCGATGAGCAGTTCTTC. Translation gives CASSYRTSQGDEQFF.

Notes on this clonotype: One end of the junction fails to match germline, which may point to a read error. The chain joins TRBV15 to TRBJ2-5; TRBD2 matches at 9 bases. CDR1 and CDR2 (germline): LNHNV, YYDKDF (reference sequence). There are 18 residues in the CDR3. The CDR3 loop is CATSTLAGEYRYQETQHF. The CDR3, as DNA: TGTGCCACCAGCACATTAGCGGGAGAATATCGGTACCAAGAGACCCAGCACTTC.

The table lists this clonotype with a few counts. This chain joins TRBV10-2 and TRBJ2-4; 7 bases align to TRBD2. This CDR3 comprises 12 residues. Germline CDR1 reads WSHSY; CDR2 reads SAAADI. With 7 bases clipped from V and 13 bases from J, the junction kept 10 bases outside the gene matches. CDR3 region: CASTVRGRAQYF. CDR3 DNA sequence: TGCGCCAGCACCGTTCGAGGGAGGGCCCAGTACTTC.

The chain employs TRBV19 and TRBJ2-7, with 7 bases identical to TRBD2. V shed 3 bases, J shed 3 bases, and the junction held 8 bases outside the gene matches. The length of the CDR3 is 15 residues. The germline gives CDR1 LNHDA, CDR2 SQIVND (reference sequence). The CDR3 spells CASSMLTGGFYEQYF. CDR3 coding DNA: TGTGCCAGTAGTATGCTTACGGGAGGTTTCTACGAGCAGTACTTC.

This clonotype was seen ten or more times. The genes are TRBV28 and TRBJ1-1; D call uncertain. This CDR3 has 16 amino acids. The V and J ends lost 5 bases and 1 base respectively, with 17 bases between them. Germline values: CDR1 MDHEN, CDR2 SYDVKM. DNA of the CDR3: TGTGCCAGCAGTGAAACATGGTGGCGGACGAACACTGAAGCTTTCTTT. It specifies CASSETWWRTNTEAFF.

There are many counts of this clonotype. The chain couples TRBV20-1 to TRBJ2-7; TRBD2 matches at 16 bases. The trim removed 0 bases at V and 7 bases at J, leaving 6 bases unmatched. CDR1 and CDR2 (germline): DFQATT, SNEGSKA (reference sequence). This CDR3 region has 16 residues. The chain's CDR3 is CSARDPGTSGREEQYF. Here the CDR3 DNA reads TGCAGTGCTAGAGATCCCGGGACTAGCGGGAGGGAAGAGCAGTACTTC.

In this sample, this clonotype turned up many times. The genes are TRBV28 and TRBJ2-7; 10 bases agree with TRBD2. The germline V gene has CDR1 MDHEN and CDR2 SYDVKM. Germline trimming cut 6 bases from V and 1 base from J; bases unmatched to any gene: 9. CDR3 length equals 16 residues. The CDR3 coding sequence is TGTGCCAGCAGGCCTTCTAGCGGGAGTCTGTCCTACGAGCAGTACTTC. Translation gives CASRPSSGSLSYEQYF.

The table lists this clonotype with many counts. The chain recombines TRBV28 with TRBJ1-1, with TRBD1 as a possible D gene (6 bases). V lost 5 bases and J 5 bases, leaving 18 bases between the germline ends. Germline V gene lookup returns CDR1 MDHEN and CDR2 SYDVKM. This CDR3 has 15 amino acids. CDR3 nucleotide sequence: TGTGCCAGCAGTATCCGGGACACAGGAGGGACTGAAGCTTTCTTT. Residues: CASSIRDTGGTEAFF.

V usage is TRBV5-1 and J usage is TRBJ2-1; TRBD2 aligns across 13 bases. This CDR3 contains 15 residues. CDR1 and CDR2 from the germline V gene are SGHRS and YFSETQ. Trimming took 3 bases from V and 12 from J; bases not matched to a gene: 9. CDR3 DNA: TGCGCCAGCAGCTCGGGACTAGCGGGGACGGATGGGCAGTTCTTC. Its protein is CASSSGLAGTDGQFF. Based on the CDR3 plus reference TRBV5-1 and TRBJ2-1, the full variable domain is KAGVTQTPRYLIKTRGQQVTLSCSPISGHRSVSWYQQTPGQGLQFLFEYFSETQRNKGNFPGRFSGRQFSNSRSEMNVSTLELGDSALYLCASSSGLAGTDGQFFGPGTRLTVL.

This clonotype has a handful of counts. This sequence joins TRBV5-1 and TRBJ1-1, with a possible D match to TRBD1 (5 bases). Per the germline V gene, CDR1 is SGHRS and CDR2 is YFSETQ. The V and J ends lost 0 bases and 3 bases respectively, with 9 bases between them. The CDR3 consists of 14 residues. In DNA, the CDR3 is TGCGCCAGCAGCTTGGTGGCGGGACACACTGAAGCTTTCTTT. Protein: CASSLVAGHTEAFF.

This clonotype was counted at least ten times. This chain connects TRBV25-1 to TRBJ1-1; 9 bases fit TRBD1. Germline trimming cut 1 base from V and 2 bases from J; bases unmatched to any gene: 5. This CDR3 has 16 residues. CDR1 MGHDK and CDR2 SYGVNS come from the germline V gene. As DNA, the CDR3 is TGTGCCAGCAGTGAATGGGACAGGGTGGGAAACACTGAAGCTTTCTTT. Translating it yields CASSEWDRVGNTEAFF.

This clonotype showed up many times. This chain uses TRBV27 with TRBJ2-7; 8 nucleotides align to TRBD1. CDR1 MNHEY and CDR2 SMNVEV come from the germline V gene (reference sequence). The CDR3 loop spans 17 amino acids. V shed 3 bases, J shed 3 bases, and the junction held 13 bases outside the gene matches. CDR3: CASSFDPGQVTFYEQYF. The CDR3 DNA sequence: TGTGCCAGCAGTTTTGATCCGGGACAGGTAACGTTCTACGAGCAGTACTTC.

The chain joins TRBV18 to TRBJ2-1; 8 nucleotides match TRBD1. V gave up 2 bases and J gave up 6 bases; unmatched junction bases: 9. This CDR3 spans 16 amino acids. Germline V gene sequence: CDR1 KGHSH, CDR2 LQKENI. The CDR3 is CASSPEATGVFNEQFF. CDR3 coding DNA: TGTGCCAGCTCACCAGAGGCGACAGGGGTTTTCAATGAGCAGTTCTTC.

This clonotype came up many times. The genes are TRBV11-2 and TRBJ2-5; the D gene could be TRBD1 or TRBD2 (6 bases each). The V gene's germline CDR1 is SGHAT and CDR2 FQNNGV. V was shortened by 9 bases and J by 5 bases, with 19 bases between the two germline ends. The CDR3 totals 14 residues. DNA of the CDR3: TGTGCCAGTAAAATTTGGGGGGCCGGGGAGACCCAGTACTTC. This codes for CASKIWGAGETQYF.

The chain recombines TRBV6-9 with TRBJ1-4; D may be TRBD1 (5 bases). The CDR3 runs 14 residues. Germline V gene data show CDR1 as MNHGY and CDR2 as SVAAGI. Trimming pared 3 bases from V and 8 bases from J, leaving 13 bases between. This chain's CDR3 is CASSYLGHSEKLFF. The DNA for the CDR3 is TGTGCCAGCAGTTACTTAGGACACTCCGAAAAACTGTTTTTT.